This entry is about one TCR beta chain. This sample stems from a study of blood T cell repertoires in COVID-19. For the study at large: Samples taken during acute and convalescent COVID-19 were collected in the United States, Italy and Spain. T cells, B-cell-depleted T cells, or PBMCs supplied cDNA or gDNA.

The CDR3 extends over 12 amino acids. V was trimmed by 0 bases and J by 6 bases, leaving 6 bases between them. CDR1 is SGHRS, CDR2 YFSETQ, per germline. Per the original data handling: Nucleated cell counts were estimated from reference gene primer amplification. TCRdb's table, derived via immunoSEQ multiplex PCR, lists solely in-frame clones and lacks some. V, J and clone size reflect that table, while D and trimming were determined from the DNA. The sample yields over 90,000 clones, around 90% seen once. It was during active infection that Seattle patients were enrolled and then longitudinally followed.

The origin of this receptor is a woman aged 45-60 years with COVID-19, enrolled during active disease. The sequencing sample was made of peripheral blood. The chain has TRBV5-1 and TRBJ1-1; D is unclear. The CDR3 reads CASSLAGPEAFF. CDR3 bases: TGCGCCAGCAGCTTGGCGGGTCCTGAAGCTTTCTTT.